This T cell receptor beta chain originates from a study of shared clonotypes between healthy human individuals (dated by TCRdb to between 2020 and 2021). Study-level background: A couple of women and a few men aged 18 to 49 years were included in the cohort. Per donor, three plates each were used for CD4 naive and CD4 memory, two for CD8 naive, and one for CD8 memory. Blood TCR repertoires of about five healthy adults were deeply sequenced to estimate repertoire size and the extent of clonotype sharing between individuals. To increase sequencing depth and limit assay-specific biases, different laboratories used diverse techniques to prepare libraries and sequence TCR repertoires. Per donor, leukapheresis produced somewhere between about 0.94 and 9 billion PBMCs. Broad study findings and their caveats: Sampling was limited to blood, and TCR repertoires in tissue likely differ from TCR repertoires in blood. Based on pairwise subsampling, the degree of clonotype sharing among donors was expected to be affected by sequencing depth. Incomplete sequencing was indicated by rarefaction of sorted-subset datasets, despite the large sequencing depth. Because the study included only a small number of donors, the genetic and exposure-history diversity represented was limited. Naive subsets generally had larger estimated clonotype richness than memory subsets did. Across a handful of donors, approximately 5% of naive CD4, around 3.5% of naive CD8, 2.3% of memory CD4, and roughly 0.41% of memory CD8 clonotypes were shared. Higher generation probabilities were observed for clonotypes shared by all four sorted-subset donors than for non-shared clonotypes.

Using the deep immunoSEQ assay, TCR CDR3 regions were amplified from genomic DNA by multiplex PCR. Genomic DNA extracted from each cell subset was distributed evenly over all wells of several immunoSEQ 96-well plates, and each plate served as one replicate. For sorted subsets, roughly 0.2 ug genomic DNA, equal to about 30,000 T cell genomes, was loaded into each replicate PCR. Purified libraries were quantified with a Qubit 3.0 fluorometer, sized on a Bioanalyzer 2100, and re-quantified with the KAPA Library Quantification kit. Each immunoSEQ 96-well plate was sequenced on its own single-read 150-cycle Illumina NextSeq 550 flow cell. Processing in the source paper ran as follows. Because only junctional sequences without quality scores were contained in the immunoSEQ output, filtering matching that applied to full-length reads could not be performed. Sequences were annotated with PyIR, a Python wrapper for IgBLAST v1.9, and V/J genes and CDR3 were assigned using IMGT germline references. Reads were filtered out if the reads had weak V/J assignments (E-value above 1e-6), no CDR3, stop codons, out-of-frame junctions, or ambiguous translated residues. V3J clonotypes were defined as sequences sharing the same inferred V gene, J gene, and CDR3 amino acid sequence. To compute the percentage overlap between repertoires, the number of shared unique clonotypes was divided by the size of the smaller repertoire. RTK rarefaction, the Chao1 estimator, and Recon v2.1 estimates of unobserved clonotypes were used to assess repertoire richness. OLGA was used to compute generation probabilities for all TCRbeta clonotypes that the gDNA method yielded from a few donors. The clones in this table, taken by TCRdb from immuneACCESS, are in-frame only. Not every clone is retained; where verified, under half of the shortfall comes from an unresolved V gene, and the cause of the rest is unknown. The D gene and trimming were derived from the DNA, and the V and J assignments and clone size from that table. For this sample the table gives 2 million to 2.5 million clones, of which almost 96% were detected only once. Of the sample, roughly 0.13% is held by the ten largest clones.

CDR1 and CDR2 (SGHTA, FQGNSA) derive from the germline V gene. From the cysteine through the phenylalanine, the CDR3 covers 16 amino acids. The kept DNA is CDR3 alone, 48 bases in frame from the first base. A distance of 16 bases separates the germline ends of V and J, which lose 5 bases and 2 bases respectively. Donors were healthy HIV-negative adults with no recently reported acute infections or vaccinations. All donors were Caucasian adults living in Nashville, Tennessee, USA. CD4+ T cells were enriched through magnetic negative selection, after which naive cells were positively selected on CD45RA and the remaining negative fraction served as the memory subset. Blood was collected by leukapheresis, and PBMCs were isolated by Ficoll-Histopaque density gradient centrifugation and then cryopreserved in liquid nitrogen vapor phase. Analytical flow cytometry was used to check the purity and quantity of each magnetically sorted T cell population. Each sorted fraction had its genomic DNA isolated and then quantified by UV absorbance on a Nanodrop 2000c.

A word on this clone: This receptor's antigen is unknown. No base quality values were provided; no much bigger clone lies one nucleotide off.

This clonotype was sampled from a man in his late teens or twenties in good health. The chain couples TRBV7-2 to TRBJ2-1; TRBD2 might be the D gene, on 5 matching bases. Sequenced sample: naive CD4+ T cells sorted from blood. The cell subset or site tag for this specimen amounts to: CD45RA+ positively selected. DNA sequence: TGTGCCAGCAGCCCGGCCGGGGTGGTCGCCTACAATGAGCAGTTCTTC. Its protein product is CASSPAGVVAYNEQFF.